A single sample gave rise to the 5 T cell receptor beta chains below, sequenced in a study of regulatory and conventional T cells in RAG deficiency. Genomic DNA came from blood conventional CD4+ T cells gated CD25-low CD127-high. The method was immunoSEQ multiplex PCR; TCRdb's version includes in-frame clones alone and lacks a portion of them. The sample lists approximately 48,000 clones, about 87% occurring once. These data were also reused for a study on regulatory T cells. That paper adds: Primers: 52 TRBV forward and 13 TRBJ reverse.

The sample taken for sequencing was CD4+ effector T cells sorted from blood. The receptors originated from a human donor in good health.

This chain joins TRBV28 and TRBJ2-5; 8 bases agree with TRBD1. The ends lost 5 bases at V and 5 bases at J; junction bases unmatched: 4. Germline loops: CDR1 MDHEN, CDR2 SYDVKM. This CDR3 has 13 amino acids. The CDR3 region is CASSQAGGETQYF. The CDR3 bases are TGTGCCAGCAGTCAGGCAGGGGGCGAGACCCAGTACTTC. The full variable domain, completed using reference TRBV28 and TRBJ2-5, is DVKVTQSSRYLVKRTGEKVFLECVQDMDHENMFWYRQDPGLGLRLIYFSYDVKMKEKGDIPEGYSVSREKKERFSLILESASTNQTSMYLCASSQAGGETQYFGPGTRLLVL.

This clone is a singleton in its sample. J is TRBJ2-2 and V is TRBV10-2; tentatively, D is TRBD1 (5 bases). V gave up 7 bases and J gave up 0 bases, with 9 bases separating them. The V gene's germline CDR1 is WSHSY and CDR2 SAAADI. This CDR3 is built from 14 residues. This CDR3 is CASKKDTNTGELFF. The CDR3 DNA follows: TGCGCCAGCAAAAAGGACACGAACACCGGGGAGCTGTTTTTT.

The V and J genes are TRBV7-9 and TRBJ2-7, with D tentatively TRBD2 (6 bases). The CDR3 runs 15 residues. Trimming stripped 1 base from V and 2 bases from J, with 12 bases between. The germline gives CDR1 SEHNR, CDR2 FQNEAQ (reference sequence). This CDR3 reads CASSLGRPGAYEQYF. DNA of the CDR3: TGTGCCAGCAGCTTAGGGCGTCCGGGGGCCTACGAGCAGTACTTC.

The chain has TRBV2 and TRBJ2-1; perhaps TRBD1 as D (5 bases). Trimming shortened V by 8 bases and J by 0 bases, and 17 bases separated the two germline ends. The CDR3 is made up of 16 amino acids. Germline-derived CDR1 and CDR2 are SNHLY and FYNNEI. This CDR3 is CASPERQSGSYNEQFF. In DNA, the CDR3 is TGTGCCAGCCCCGAGAGACAGTCCGGCTCCTACAATGAGCAGTTCTTC.

This clone was detected only once. The rearrangement uses TRBV6-1 and TRBJ1-5, with D unclear. Per germline, CDR1 MNHNS and CDR2 SASEGT. The CDR3 runs 16 residues. With 3 bases removed from V and 0 bases from J, the gap between germline ends came to 12 bases. The CDR3 protein is CASSEGNVYSNQPQHF. DNA for the CDR3: TGTGCCAGCAGTGAGGGGAATGTATATAGCAATCAGCCCCAGCATTTT.